This TCR beta chain appears in the sequencing data of a study of blood T cells in healthy people across ages. With a J-beta primer mix and a sample-barcoded 5' primer, a second PCR ran about 6 to 11 cycles. TCRdb used MiXCR to reprocess the 5' RACE reads, holding one entry per CDR3 protein. There are over 700,000 distinct CDR3 sequences in the sample; about 53% occur only once, and about 42% lies in the top ten. Germline lookup yields CDR1 DFQATT and CDR2 SNEGSKA (reference sequence). The V and J ends lost 6 bases and 15 bases respectively, with 15 bases between them. This CDR3 is 10 amino acids long.

Sequencing was carried out using blood. The sequence was collected from a man older than 75 in good health. The chain has TRBV20-1 and TRBJ2-1; D uncertain. DNA of the CDR3: TGCAGTGCCTTTCTAGTCCAGAGGTTCTTC. This gives the protein CSAFLVQRFF.